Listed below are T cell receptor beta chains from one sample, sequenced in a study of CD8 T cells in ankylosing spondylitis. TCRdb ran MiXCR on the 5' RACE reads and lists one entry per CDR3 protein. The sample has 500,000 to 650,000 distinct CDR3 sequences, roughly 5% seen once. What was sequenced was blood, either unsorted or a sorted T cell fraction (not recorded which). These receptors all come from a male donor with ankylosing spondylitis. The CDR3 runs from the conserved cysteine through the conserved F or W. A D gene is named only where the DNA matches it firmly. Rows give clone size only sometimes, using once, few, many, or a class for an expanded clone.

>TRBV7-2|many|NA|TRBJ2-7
CASSPALYEQYF
TGTGCCAGCAGCCCCGCATTATACGAGCAGTACTTC
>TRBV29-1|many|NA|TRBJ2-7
CSVGGQPGTYEQYF
TGCAGCGTTGGAGGACAACCGGGGACCTACGAGCAGTACTTC
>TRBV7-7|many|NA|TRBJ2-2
CASSLIGGRPNTGELFF
TGTGCTAGCAGCTTAATCGGCGGGCGACCGAACACCGGGGAGCTGTTTTTT
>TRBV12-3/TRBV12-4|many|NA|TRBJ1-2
CASSPGRRWVKSYTF
TGTGCCAGCAGTCCGGGCCGCAGGTGGGTGAAAAGCTACACCTTC
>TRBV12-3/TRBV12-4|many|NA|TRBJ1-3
CASNPRGYTIYF
TGTGCCAGCAACCCTAGGGGTTACACCATATATTTT
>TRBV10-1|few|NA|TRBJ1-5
CASSESGGRERNQPQHF
TGCGCCAGCAGTGAGTCGGGGGGCAGGGAGCGCAATCAGCCCCAGCATTTT
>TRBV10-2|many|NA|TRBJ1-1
CASSETGMMGESEAFF
TGCGCCAGCAGTGAAACGGGGATGATGGGGGAGTCTGAAGCTTTCTTT
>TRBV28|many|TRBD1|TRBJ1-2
CASQDRGLYGYTF
TGTGCCAGCCAGGACAGGGGACTCTATGGCTACACCTTC
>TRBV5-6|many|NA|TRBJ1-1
CASSLSGHGNTEAFF
TGTGCCAGCAGCTTGTCGGGGCATGGGAACACTGAAGCTTTCTTT
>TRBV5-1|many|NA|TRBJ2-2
CASSFMALTNTGELFF
TGCGCCAGCAGCTTCATGGCACTGACGAACACCGGGGAGCTGTTTTTT
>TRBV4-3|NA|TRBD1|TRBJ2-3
CASGTELTGQGTDTQYF
TGCGCCAGCGGAACCGAGTTAACGGGACAGGGGACAGATACGCAGTATTTT
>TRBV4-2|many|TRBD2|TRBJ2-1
CASSQGLVGDEQFF
TGTGCCAGCAGCCAGGGACTAGTGGGTGATGAGCAGTTCTTC
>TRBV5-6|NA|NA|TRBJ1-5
CASSLVGQHQPQHF
TGTGCCAGCAGCTTGGTTGGCCAGCACCAGCCCCAGCATTTT
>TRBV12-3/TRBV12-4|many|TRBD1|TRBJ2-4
CASSQTGAKNIQYF
TGTGCCAGCAGCCAGACAGGGGCCAAAAACATTCAGTACTTC
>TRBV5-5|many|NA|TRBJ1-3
CASSLTGPGNTIYF
TGTGCCAGCAGCTTGACAGGTCCTGGAAACACCATATATTTT
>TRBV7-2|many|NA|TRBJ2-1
CASSSRVGRNEQFF
TGTGCCAGCAGCTCCAGGGTTGGGAGGAATGAGCAGTTCTTC
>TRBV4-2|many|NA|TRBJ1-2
CASSQVTQRVGYTF
TGTGCCAGCAGCCAAGTGACACAGCGGGTTGGCTACACCTTC
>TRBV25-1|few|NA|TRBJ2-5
CASSERLGLRGQETQYF
TGTGCCAGCAGTGAACGGCTTGGGTTACGGGGTCAAGAGACCCAGTACTTC